The clone carrying this T cell receptor beta chain has just one count. In the authors' methods: Reference gene primer amplification in the assay estimated nucleated cell counts. The method was immunoSEQ multiplex PCR; TCRdb's version includes in-frame clones alone and lacks a portion of them. V and J calls plus clone size are reproduced from that table; the DNA served to infer D and trimming. Of some 290,000 clones in the sample, approximately 90% were seen once. This sample is drawn from a study of blood T cell repertoires in COVID-19. Study information: Some COVID-19 samples were acute and others convalescent; all came from the United States, Italy and Spain.

Participant ages covered roughly 18 to 89 years across some 25 US areas. Participants' reported clinical history set cohort assignment. The germline V gene encodes CDR1 SGHTA and CDR2 FQGTGA. CDR3 length: 14 amino acids. Trimming took 0 bases from V and 5 from J, leaving 9 bases between them. The chain employs TRBV7-3 and TRBJ2-3; the D gene is possibly TRBD2 (6 bases). The specimen sequenced was PBMCs or T cells enriched from blood (not recorded which). This TCR was sampled from a woman aged 35 to 49 with acute COVID-19. CDR3 in amino acids: CASSLTGGRDTQYF. DNA of the CDR3: TGTGCCAGCAGCTTAACCGGGGGAAGAGATACGCAGTATTTT.